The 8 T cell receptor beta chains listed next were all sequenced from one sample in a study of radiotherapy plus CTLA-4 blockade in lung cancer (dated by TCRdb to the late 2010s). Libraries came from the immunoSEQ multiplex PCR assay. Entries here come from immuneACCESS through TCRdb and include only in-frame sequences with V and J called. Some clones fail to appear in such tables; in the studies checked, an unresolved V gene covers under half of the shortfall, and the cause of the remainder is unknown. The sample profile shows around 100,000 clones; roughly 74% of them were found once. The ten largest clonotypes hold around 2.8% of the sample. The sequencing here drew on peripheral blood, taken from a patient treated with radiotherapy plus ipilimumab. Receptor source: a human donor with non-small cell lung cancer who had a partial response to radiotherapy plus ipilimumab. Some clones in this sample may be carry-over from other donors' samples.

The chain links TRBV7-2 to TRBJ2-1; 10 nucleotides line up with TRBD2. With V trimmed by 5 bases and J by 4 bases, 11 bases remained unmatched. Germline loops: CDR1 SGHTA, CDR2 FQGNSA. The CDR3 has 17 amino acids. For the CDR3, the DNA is TGTGCCAGCAGCAATCGACGGACTAGCGGACCTTACAATGAGCAGTTCTTC. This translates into CASSNRRTSGPYNEQFF.

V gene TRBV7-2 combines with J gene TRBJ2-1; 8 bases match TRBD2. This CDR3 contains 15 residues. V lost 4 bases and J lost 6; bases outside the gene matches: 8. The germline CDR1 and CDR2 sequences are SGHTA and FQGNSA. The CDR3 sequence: CASSSVAGLFNEQFF. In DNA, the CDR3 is TGTGCCAGCAGCTCAGTAGCGGGGTTATTCAATGAGCAGTTCTTC.

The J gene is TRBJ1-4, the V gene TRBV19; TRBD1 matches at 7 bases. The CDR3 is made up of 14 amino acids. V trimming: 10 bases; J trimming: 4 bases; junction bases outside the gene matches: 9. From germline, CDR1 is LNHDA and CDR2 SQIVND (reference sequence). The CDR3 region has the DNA TGTGCCATAACCCGACAGGGAGTTAATGAAAAACTGTTTTTT. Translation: CAITRQGVNEKLFF.

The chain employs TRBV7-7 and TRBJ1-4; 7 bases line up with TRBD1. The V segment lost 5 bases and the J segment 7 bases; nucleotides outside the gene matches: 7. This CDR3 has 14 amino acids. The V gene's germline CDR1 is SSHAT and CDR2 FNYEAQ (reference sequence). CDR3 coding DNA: TGTGCCAGCAGCCCCGGGACAGCGGGTGAAAAACTGTTTTTT. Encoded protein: CASSPGTAGEKLFF.

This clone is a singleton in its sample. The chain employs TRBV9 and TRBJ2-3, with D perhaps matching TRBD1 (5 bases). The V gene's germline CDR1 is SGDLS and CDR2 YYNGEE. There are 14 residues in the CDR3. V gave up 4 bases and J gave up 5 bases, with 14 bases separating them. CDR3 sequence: CASSSSSRGDTQYF. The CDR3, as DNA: TGTGCCAGCAGCTCTAGTAGTAGGGGAGATACGCAGTATTTT. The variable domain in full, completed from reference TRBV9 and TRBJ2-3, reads DSGVTQTPKHLITATGQRVTLRCSPRSGDLSVYWYQQSLDQGLQFLIQYYNGEERAKGNILERFSAQQFPDLHSELNLSSLELGDSALYFCASSSSSRGDTQYFGPGTRLTVL.

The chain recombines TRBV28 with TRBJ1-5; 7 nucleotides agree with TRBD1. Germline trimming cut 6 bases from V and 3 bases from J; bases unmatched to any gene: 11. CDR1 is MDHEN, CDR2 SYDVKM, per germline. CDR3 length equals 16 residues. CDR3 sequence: CASSEPGQPDNQPQHF. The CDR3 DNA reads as TGTGCCAGCAGCGAACCGGGACAGCCTGACAATCAGCCCCAGCATTTT.

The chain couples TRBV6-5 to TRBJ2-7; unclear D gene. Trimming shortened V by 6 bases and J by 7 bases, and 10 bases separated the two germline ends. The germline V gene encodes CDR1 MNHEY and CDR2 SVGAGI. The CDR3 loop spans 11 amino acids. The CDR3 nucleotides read TGTGCCAGCAGGTCGGTTCGGGAGCAGTACTTC. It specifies CASRSVREQYF.

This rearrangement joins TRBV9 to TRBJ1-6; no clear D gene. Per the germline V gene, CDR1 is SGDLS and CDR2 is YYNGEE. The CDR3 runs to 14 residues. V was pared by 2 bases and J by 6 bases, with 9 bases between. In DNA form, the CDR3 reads TGTGCCAGCAGCGTCAGAAGCGCTAATTCACCCCTCCACTTT. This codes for CASSVRSANSPLHF.